The rows below give T cell receptor beta chains drawn from one sample of a study of blood T cell repertoires in COVID-19. Sequenced by immunoSEQ multiplex PCR; TCRdb stores in-frame clones only, minus some. The repertoire holds over 65,000 clones, over 75% seen once, with roughly 1.2% in the top ten. Sequencing was performed on peripheral blood. All receptors derive from a woman aged 55-75 years with acute or convalescent COVID-19. Both conserved end residues are part of each CDR3. D genes are given only for firm matches. Size tells how often a clone was seen (once, few, many) or the class of an expanded clone, and some rows leave it out.

D gene,clone size,J gene,V gene,CDR3 protein,CDR3 DNA
.,once,TRBJ2-3,TRBV24-1,CATSDQTGLSTDTQYF,TGTGCCACCAGTGACCAGACAGGACTTAGCACAGATACGCAGTATTTT
.,.,TRBJ2-1,TRBV27,CASSLSGARDEQFF,TGTGCCAGCAGTTTATCGGGGGCCAGGGATGAGCAGTTCTTC
.,once,TRBJ1-2,TRBV7-9,CASSLDGGSNYGYTF,TGTGCCAGCAGCTTAGATGGAGGATCTAACTATGGCTACACCTTC
.,few,TRBJ2-3,TRBV5-4,CASSLVGTDTQYF,TGTGCCAGCAGCTTGGTCGGTACAGATACGCAGTATTTT
.,.,TRBJ1-2,TRBV6-5,CASSYLGGTYGYTF,TGTGCCAGCAGTTACCTCGGGGGGACCTATGGCTACACCTTC
.,.,TRBJ1-2,TRBV5-4,CASSLSVGGYTF,TGTGCCAGCAGCTTGTCCGTCGGTGGCTACACCTTC
.,.,TRBJ1-1,TRBV5-1,CASSLSGYTEAFF,TGCGCCAGCAGCTTGTCGGGGTACACTGAAGCTTTCTTT
.,.,TRBJ1-2,TRBV10-3,CAIRETPNYGYTF,TGTGCCATCAGAGAGACACCAAACTATGGCTACACCTTC
.,.,TRBJ1-2,TRBV5-5,CASSLEQENYGYTF,TGTGCCAGCAGCTTGGAACAGGAGAACTATGGCTACACCTTC
.,.,TRBJ2-5,TRBV6-5,CASSLISDFQETQYF,TGTGCCAGCAGTTTAATTAGCGACTTTCAAGAGACCCAGTACTTC
.,.,TRBJ1-5,TRBV7-3,CASSLILGGPQHF,TGTGCCAGCAGCTTAATCCTAGGGGGGCCCCAGCATTTT
TRBD2,.,TRBJ2-1,TRBV7-2,CASSLYGSSGRRTYNEQFF,TGTGCCAGCAGCTTATACGGCTCTAGCGGGAGGCGGACCTACAATGAGCAGTTCTTC
.,.,TRBJ1-1,TRBV10-3,CAIRQGFQSVTEAFF,TGTGCCATCAGGCAGGGCTTTCAATCGGTCACTGAAGCTTTCTTT
.,.,TRBJ2-2,TRBV5-4,CASSQLERGTGELFF,TGTGCCAGCAGCCAGCTCGAAAGGGGCACCGGGGAGCTGTTTTTT
.,.,TRBJ2-2,TRBV28,CASSIRNTGELFF,TGTGCCAGCAGTATCCGGAACACCGGGGAGCTGTTTTTT
TRBD1,.,TRBJ2-2,TRBV4-2,CASSQEGGRTANTGELFF,TGTGCCAGCAGCCAAGAAGGGGGCCGGACTGCTAACACCGGGGAGCTGTTTTTT
.,.,TRBJ1-5,TRBV28,CASSSGSNQPQHF,TGTGCCAGCAGTTCCGGTAGCAATCAGCCCCAGCATTTT
.,.,TRBJ1-2,TRBV5-1,CASRSGQSTGYGYTF,TGCGCCAGCAGGTCAGGGCAATCAACGGGCTATGGCTACACCTTC
.,.,TRBJ1-1,TRBV21-1,CASSKIQRGDEGVTEAFF,TGTGCCAGCAGCAAAATCCAACGTGGAGACGAGGGAGTCACTGAAGCTTTCTTT
.,once,TRBJ1-2,TRBV18,CASSPTPDSFDYGYTF,TGTGCCAGCTCACCGACGCCGGACAGTTTTGACTATGGCTACACCTTC
TRBD1,.,TRBJ1-1,TRBV9,CASSVDRGQRTEAFF,TGTGCCAGCAGCGTCGACAGGGGGCAACGAACTGAAGCTTTCTTT
TRBD1,.,TRBJ1-2,TRBV5-4,CASSQTGNNYGYTF,TGTGCCAGCAGCCAGACAGGGAACAACTATGGCTACACCTTC
.,once,TRBJ2-1,TRBV5-4,CGVSSYNEQFF,TGCGGGGTGAGCTCCTACAATGAGCAGTTCTTC
.,.,TRBJ2-5,TRBV7-2,CASSFGGFQETQYF,TGTGCCAGCAGCTTCGGGGGTTTCCAAGAGACCCAGTACTTC
.,few,TRBJ1-5,TRBV19,CASSRSQTGDYNQPQHF,TGTGCCAGTAGTAGAAGCCAGACAGGTGATTACAATCAGCCCCAGCATTTT
.,.,TRBJ2-2,TRBV25-1,CASSATVLASTGELFF,TGTGCCAGCAGTGCGACAGTACTAGCTAGTACCGGGGAGCTGTTTTTT
.,once,TRBJ1-2,TRBV5-6,CASSLQQQNVGYTF,TGTGCCAGCAGCTTGCAACAGCAAAACGTTGGCTACACCTTC
TRBD1,.,TRBJ2-1,TRBV5-1,CASSWPGQGAIYNEQFF,TGCGCCAGCAGTTGGCCGGGACAGGGGGCTATCTACAATGAGCAGTTCTTC
TRBD2,.,TRBJ2-2,TRBV19,CASTGLAGVGSGELFF,TGTGCCAGTACGGGACTAGCGGGAGTTGGTAGCGGGGAGCTGTTTTTT
.,.,TRBJ2-5,TRBV18,CASSPDSYQETQYF,TGTGCCAGCTCGCCCGACAGTTACCAAGAGACCCAGTACTTC
.,.,TRBJ1-1,TRBV7-9,CASSFQGGTEAFF,TGTGCCAGCAGCTTTCAGGGAGGGACTGAAGCTTTCTTT
TRBD1,.,TRBJ1-2,TRBV6-1,CASSEASTGYGYTF,TGTGCCAGCAGTGAAGCTTCGACAGGGTATGGCTACACCTTC
TRBD1,.,TRBJ2-5,TRBV2,CASRRLPGQRKETQYF,TGTGCCAGCAGACGACTTCCGGGACAGCGTAAGGAGACCCAGTACTTC
TRBD2,.,TRBJ2-5,TRBV2,CASRRGLSGAQTQYF,TGTGCCAGCAGGAGGGGTCTAAGCGGGGCACAGACCCAGTACTTC
.,.,TRBJ1-6,TRBV5-6,CASSLVGQSSPLHF,TGTGCCAGCAGCTTGGTGGGGCAGAGTTCACCCCTCCACTTT
.,.,TRBJ2-3,TRBV7-2,CASSLGLGDTQYF,TGTGCCAGCAGCTTAGGACTTGGAGATACGCAGTATTTT
.,.,TRBJ2-1,TRBV18,CASSPLGVAAYNEQFF,TGTGCCAGCTCACCACTCGGGGTAGCGGCTTACAATGAGCAGTTCTTC
.,.,TRBJ1-2,TRBV7-8,CASSLNQAGGYTF,TGTGCCAGCAGCTTAAACCAGGCAGGAGGCTACACCTTC
TRBD2,few,TRBJ2-1,TRBV7-9,CASSSITSGYINEQFF,TGTGCCAGCAGCTCGATAACTAGCGGGTACATCAATGAGCAGTTCTTC
.,.,TRBJ2-6,TRBV6-2/TRBV6-3,CASSYWQSGANVLTF,TGTGCCAGCAGTTACTGGCAGTCTGGGGCCAACGTCCTGACTTTC
.,.,TRBJ1-5,TRBV6-5,CASSYSRDKNQPQHF,TGTGCCAGCAGTTACTCCCGGGACAAAAATCAGCCCCAGCATTTT
.,.,TRBJ1-2,TRBV28,CASSFSQIRYGYTF,TGTGCCAGCAGTTTCAGTCAGATTCGATATGGCTACACCTTC